These T cell receptor beta chains were read from a single sample in a study of T cells of healthy individuals. TCRdb redid the calling of the 5' RACE reads with MiXCR, one entry per CDR3 protein. The sample has tens of thousands of distinct CDR3 sequences, roughly 16% seen once. All receptors derive from a human donor in good health. CDR3s include the opening cysteine and the closing phenylalanine or tryptophan.

v_call cdr3_aa
TRBV3-1 CASSQAGIGEQYF
TRBV20-1 CSGAGTSGYEQYF
TRBV20-1 CSARLAGGRETQYF
TRBV20-1 CSAPQLRGGPHEQFF
TRBV7-8 CASSSPPTASGYYNEQFF
TRBV28 CATTTGGAPGNTIYF
TRBV10-3 CAISESRDSRGFSSNQPQHF
TRBV11-2 CASSSLTRGSRSNTEAFF
TRBV29-1 CSVRGSFVLGYTF
TRBV11-2 CASSLELAGTYEQYF
TRBV12-3/TRBV12-4 CASSPSPYEQYF
TRBV4-1 CASSQGTTRGGTQYF
TRBV7-2 CASSLAGEGRDTQYF
TRBV6-6 CASRSGQGGTFSYEQYF
TRBV6-5 CASSYSSGDYNEQFF
TRBV29-1 CSVAYKDMPLHF
TRBV6-5 CASSSTGPRNSPLHF
TRBV20-1 CSATSEREWYQETQYF
TRBV6-6 CASLGGGRGNQPQHF
TRBV10-3 CAISESERGLGAQYF
TRBV6-1 CASLRDRGQETQYF
TRBV10-3 CAMGGSPKETQYF
TRBV28 CASRGWEKLFF
TRBV7-2 CASSLNFRLFTDTQYF
TRBV5-6 CASSFEPYGYTF
TRBV30 CAWSEDGQNTEAFF
TRBV3-1 CASSQIQRAGGPGTQYF
TRBV10-3 CAIRDDKTAYEQYF
TRBV28 CASTSNHYGYTF
TRBV3-1 CASSQDAAGYGYTF
TRBV23-1 CASSGWTTEAFF
TRBV12-5 CASGPDYNEQFF
TRBV28 CASSLGRGSGYTF
TRBV20-1 CSARVSPGGVRGTDTQYF
TRBV12-3/TRBV12-4 CASRPNSRTGELFF
TRBV27 CASSWTPGGELFF
TRBV7-2 CASSSVGTDTQYF
TRBV11-1 CASSRYSGTEAFF
TRBV12-3/TRBV12-4 CASSFRRSGGYTF
TRBV10-3 CAISGDSNQPQHF
TRBV27 CASSLRQPDSGNTIYF
TRBV6-5 CASSPTNPVEQYF
TRBV5-1 CASSSLKSGSTYEQYF
TRBV10-3 CAISDAGTSIYEQYF
TRBV30 CAWSVSRNYEQYF
TRBV11-2 CASSSYYRAVGELFF
TRBV29-1 CSVEDVRGRGETQYF
TRBV5-1 CASSLDRGVYGYTF
TRBV23-1 CASSRCRGENIQYF
TRBV3-1 CASSSFQRNTEAFF
TRBV20-1 CSASKPSGSEQYF
TRBV20-1 CSARDKLEQYF
TRBV7-9 CASSTGGRGGNQETQYF
TRBV5-4 CASSLSGQAGGETQYF
TRBV29-1 CSVAANTEAFF
TRBV7-9 CASSSNDWNTEAFF
TRBV6-2/TRBV6-3 CASSYTGFYRPQHF
TRBV6-6 CASSKQRKSGSSYNEQFF
TRBV29-1 CSVEDLTSGTTGQYF
TRBV20-1 CSAATLRTGVREQYF